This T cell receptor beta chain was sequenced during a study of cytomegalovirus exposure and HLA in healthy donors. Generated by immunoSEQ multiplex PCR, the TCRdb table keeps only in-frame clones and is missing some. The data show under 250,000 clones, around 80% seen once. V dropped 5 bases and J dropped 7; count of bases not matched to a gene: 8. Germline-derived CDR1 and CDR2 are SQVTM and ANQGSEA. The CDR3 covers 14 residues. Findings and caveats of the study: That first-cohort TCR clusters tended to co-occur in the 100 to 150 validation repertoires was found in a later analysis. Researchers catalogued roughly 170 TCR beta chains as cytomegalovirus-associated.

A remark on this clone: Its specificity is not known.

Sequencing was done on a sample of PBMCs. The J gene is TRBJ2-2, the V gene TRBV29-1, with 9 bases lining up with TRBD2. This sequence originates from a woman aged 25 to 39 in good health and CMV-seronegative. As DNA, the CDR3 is TGCAGCGTTTTTGGAGCGGGGGGCTTCGGGGAGCTGTTTTTT. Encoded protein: CSVFGAGGFGELFF.